This passage covers 32 T cell receptor beta chains from one sample sequenced in a study of early T cells in non-severe SARS-CoV-2 infection. MiXCR, run by TCRdb on the 5' RACE reads, gives a single entry per CDR3 protein. The sample records 25,000 to 35,000 distinct CDR3 sequences, less than 8.5% being singletons. Sequencing was carried out using whole blood. The receptor set was obtained from an adult who was a healthcare worker with PCR-confirmed SARS-CoV-2 infection or an uninfected control (not recorded which).

The gene calls are TRBV5-1 and TRBJ2-2; D gene uncertain. Germline loops: CDR1 SGHRS, CDR2 YFSETQ. The ends were cut back, 0 bases at V and 2 bases at J, with 8 bases in the middle. The CDR3 sequence is 15 residues long. The CDR3 nucleotides read TGCGCCAGCAGCTTGGACGGATTAAACACCGGGGAGCTGTTTTTT. Translating it yields CASSLDGLNTGELFF.

The rearrangement uses TRBV3-1 and TRBJ1-5; D gene ambiguous. Deletions cut 4 bases from V and 4 bases from J, with 14 bases between. Germline lookup yields CDR1 LGHDT and CDR2 YNNKEL (reference sequence). The CDR3 runs to 15 residues. The DNA of the CDR3 is TGTGCCAGCAGCCCCTTACCTATACGAAATCAGCCCCAGCATTTT. It is translated as CASSPLPIRNQPQHF.

This clonotype was found a few times. The chain joins TRBV18 to TRBJ2-7, with 7 nucleotides matching TRBD1. J lost 2 bases, V lost 6 bases, and 7 bases had no gene match. CDR3 length equals 14 residues. Germline V gene lookup returns CDR1 KGHSH and CDR2 LQKENI. CDR3 region: CASSTTDRAYEQYF. The CDR3 nucleotides read TGTGCCAGCTCGACCACCGACAGGGCCTACGAGCAGTACTTC.

The table lists this clonotype with many counts. This chain joins TRBV7-3 and TRBJ1-5; no reliable D call. This CDR3 is 14 amino acids long. V was pared by 0 bases and J by 3 bases, with 6 bases between. From germline, CDR1 is SGHTA and CDR2 FQGTGA. The CDR3 reads CASSLTGDNQPQHF. The CDR3 region has the DNA TGTGCCAGCAGCTTAACCGGAGACAATCAGCCCCAGCATTTT.

This clonotype was found many times. This CDR3 reads CASSDRRANYGYTF. The CDR3 nucleotides read TGTGCCAGCAGCGACAGGAGGGCTAACTATGGCTACACCTTC. The rearrangement joins TRBV3-1 to TRBJ1-2; D perhaps matches TRBD1 (6 bases). Trimming removed 5 bases from V and 0 bases from J, with 10 bases in between. CDR3 length equals 14 residues. CDR1 is LGHDT and CDR2 is YNNKEL in the germline V gene (reference sequence).

The chain uses TRBV11-2 and TRBJ2-1, with TRBD2 matching 9 bases. The germline CDR1 and CDR2 sequences are SGHAT and FQNNGV. The CDR3 has 15 amino acids. Trimming took 3 bases from V and 7 from J; bases not matched to a gene: 7. CDR3 sequence (DNA): TGTGCCAGCAGCTTTGCTAGCGGGGTCGGGAATGAGCAGTTCTTC. It specifies CASSFASGVGNEQFF. Full variable domain (rest looked up from reference TRBV11-2 and TRBJ2-1): EAGVAQSPRYKIIEKRQSVAFWCNPISGHATLYWYQQILGQGPKLLIQFQNNGVVDDSQLPKDRFSAERLKGVDSTLKIQPAKLEDSAVYLCASSFASGVGNEQFFGPGTRLTVL.

At least ten counts were recorded for this clonotype. This chain joins TRBV6-6 and TRBJ2-7; D assignment may be TRBD1 or TRBD2 (5 bases each). The V end was cut by 3 bases, the J end by 3 bases, with 12 bases between. This CDR3 is 14 amino acids long. Per the germline V gene, CDR1 is MNHNY and CDR2 is SVGAGI (reference sequence). CDR3: CASSYGEGLYEQYF. The CDR3 coding sequence is TGTGCCAGCAGTTATGGTGAGGGGCTCTACGAGCAGTACTTC.

This clonotype has only a few counts. The J gene is TRBJ1-6, the V gene TRBV4-1; the match to TRBD1 covers 11 bases. Per the germline V gene, CDR1 is MGHRA and CDR2 is YSYEKL. V lost 3 bases and J lost 7; bases outside the gene matches: 14. This CDR3 spans 19 amino acids. The chain's CDR3 is CASSQLPGQGVEKNSPLHF. CDR3 coding DNA: TGCGCCAGCAGCCAGCTCCCGGGACAGGGGGTCGAGAAGAATTCACCCCTCCACTTT.

This clonotype appeared many times. The chain combines TRBV7-2 with TRBJ1-1; D uncertain. Trimming took off 6 bases at V and 4 bases at J, with 12 bases between the two ends. The CDR3 runs 13 residues. The germline gives CDR1 SGHTA, CDR2 FQGNSA. For the CDR3, the DNA is TGTGCCAGCAGTATTGGTAGAAGCACTGAAGCTTTCTTT. Protein sequence: CASSIGRSTEAFF.

The chain links TRBV25-1 to TRBJ2-1; 10 nucleotides agree with TRBD2. Germline loops: CDR1 MGHDK, CDR2 SYGVNS. J gave up 8 bases and V 1 base, and 2 bases lay outside the gene matches. The CDR3 spans 14 residues. CDR3 sequence: CASSESSGSDEQFF. The CDR3 DNA is TGTGCCAGCAGTGAATCTAGCGGGAGCGATGAGCAGTTCTTC.

This clonotype came up many times. The chain is built from TRBV14 and TRBJ1-1, with D possibly being TRBD1 (5 bases). In germline, CDR1 is SGHDN, CDR2 FVKESK. V was shortened by 3 bases and J by 0 bases, with 14 bases between the two germline ends. The CDR3 runs 16 residues. CDR3 sequence: CASSHIHRDVNTEAFF. CDR3 nucleotides: TGTGCCAGCAGCCACATTCACCGGGACGTGAACACTGAAGCTTTCTTT.

The rearrangement uses TRBV19 and TRBJ2-7; TRBD2 matches at 9 bases. In germline, CDR1 is LNHDA, CDR2 SQIVND (reference sequence). CDR3 size: 15 residues. V shed 5 bases, J shed 1 base, and the junction held 6 bases outside the gene matches. CDR3 in amino acids: CASSLTGLASYEQYF. Here the CDR3 DNA reads TGTGCCAGTAGTCTCACGGGACTAGCTTCCTACGAGCAGTACTTC.

This clonotype was seen repeatedly, ten times or more. This rearrangement joins TRBV28 to TRBJ2-6; D may be TRBD1 or TRBD2 (6 bases each). V lost 6 bases to trimming and J lost 1 base, with 10 bases between them. Germline CDR1 and CDR2: MDHEN and SYDVKM. The CDR3 length is 15 residues. The CDR3 DNA is TGTGCCAGCAGAAAGGGGGGATCTGGGGCCAACGTCCTGACTTTC. Translated, it gives CASRKGGSGANVLTF.

This clonotype was detected ten times or more. The rearrangement joins TRBV5-1 to TRBJ1-4; D is ambiguous. V lost 3 bases and J lost 0, with 9 bases in between. Germline CDR1 is SGHRS and CDR2 is YFSETQ. There are 15 residues in the CDR3. The CDR3 region is CASSSGSTTNEKLFF. In nucleotides, the CDR3 is TGCGCCAGCAGCTCGGGGTCCACAACTAATGAAAAACTGTTTTTT.

This clonotype was observed at least ten times. The chain joins TRBV29-1 to TRBJ1-1; maybe TRBD1 (5 bases). CDR3 length: 14 residues. From germline, CDR1 is SQVTM and CDR2 ANQGSEA. Trimming stripped 4 bases from V and 0 bases from J, with 12 bases between. Here the CDR3 reads CSVGLGLVNTEAFF. The CDR3 DNA reads TGCAGCGTTGGCTTGGGGCTTGTGAACACTGAAGCTTTCTTT.

This clonotype was detected many times. This chain links TRBV20-1 with TRBJ2-7; possible D gene TRBD2, 5 bases. The CDR3 spans 14 residues. The germline V gene has CDR1 DFQATT and CDR2 SNEGSKA (reference sequence). V shed 5 bases and J shed 3 bases, with 17 bases lying between them. This chain's CDR3 is CSAEMSSRNYEQYF. The CDR3 bases are TGCAGTGCTGAAATGTCTAGCAGGAACTACGAGCAGTACTTC.

The sample holds many counts of this clonotype. The V gene is TRBV18, the J gene TRBJ2-1; D assignment may be TRBD1 or TRBD2 (5 bases each). The CDR3 runs to 19 residues. V was shortened by 1 base and J by 6 bases, with 25 bases between the two germline ends. Per the germline V gene, CDR1 is KGHSH and CDR2 is LQKENI. CDR3 coding DNA: TGTGCCAGCTCACCACTTAGTGCCGGTTCTACCGGGACGCTCAATGAGCAGTTCTTC. This sequence encodes CASSPLSAGSTGTLNEQFF.

In its sample, this clonotype was seen many times. The chain carries TRBV20-1 and TRBJ2-7, with 7 positions matching TRBD1. V lost 0 bases to trimming and J lost 3 bases; unmatched junction nucleotides: 8. This CDR3 has 15 amino acids. Germline CDR1 reads DFQATT; CDR2 reads SNEGSKA (reference sequence). The DNA of the CDR3 is TGCAGTGCTAGAGAAAGGGACAGAGACCTCTACGAGCAGTACTTC. This codes for CSARERDRDLYEQYF.

The chain couples TRBV6-1 to TRBJ1-6; perhaps TRBD1 as D (5 bases). Deletions cut 4 bases from V and 3 bases from J, with 13 bases between. The CDR3 spans 16 residues. CDR1 and CDR2 (germline): MNHNS, SASEGT. The CDR3: CASSGRTRGYNSPLHF. The CDR3 nucleotides are TGTGCCAGCAGTGGGAGGACGAGGGGCTATAATTCACCCCTCCACTTT.

A few counts support this clonotype. This rearrangement joins TRBV7-9 to TRBJ1-1; D is perhaps TRBD1 (6 bases). In germline, CDR1 is SEHNR, CDR2 FQNEAQ (reference sequence). V was shortened by 4 bases and J by 1 base, with 10 bases between the two germline ends. The CDR3 sequence is 14 residues long. CDR3: CASSWGQQNTEAFF. The CDR3 bases are TGTGCCAGCAGCTGGGGACAACAGAACACTGAAGCTTTCTTT. Full variable domain (rest looked up from reference TRBV7-9 and TRBJ1-1): DTGVSQNPRHKITKRGQNVTFRCDPISEHNRLYWYRQTLGQGPEFLTYFQNEAQLEKSRLLSDRFSAERPKGSFSTLEIQRTEQGDSAMYLCASSWGQQNTEAFFGQGTRLTVV.

This clonotype was counted many times. The rearrangement joins TRBV15 to TRBJ2-5; D ambiguous. The V gene's germline CDR1 is LNHNV and CDR2 YYDKDF (reference sequence). Trimming pared 2 bases from V and 2 bases from J, leaving 0 bases between. The CDR3 is 11 residues long. This CDR3 is CATSRQETQYF. CDR3 sequence (DNA): TGTGCCACCAGCAGACAAGAGACCCAGTACTTC.

This clonotype was seen many times. The chain employs TRBV5-6 and TRBJ2-1, with 10 bases identical to TRBD2. Per germline, CDR1 SGHDT and CDR2 YYEEEE. CDR3 length: 16 residues. Unmatched junction bases numbered 8, after V lost 4 bases and J lost 4 bases. This CDR3 reads CASSHLSGRFYNEQFF. As DNA, the CDR3 is TGTGCCAGCAGCCACCTTAGCGGGAGGTTTTACAATGAGCAGTTCTTC.

This clonotype appeared many times. J is TRBJ1-6 and V is TRBV6-1; D gene ambiguous. The CDR3 length is 15 residues. Per the germline V gene, CDR1 is MNHNS and CDR2 is SASEGT. Trimming cost V 3 bases and J 6 bases, with 12 bases left between them. Written as DNA, the CDR3 is TGTGCCAGCAGTGATCTCGACGCTGGTAATTCACCCCTCCACTTT. This sequence encodes CASSDLDAGNSPLHF.

This clonotype came up many times. The gene calls are TRBV10-1 and TRBJ2-7; D not certain. Germline values: CDR1 WNHNN, CDR2 SYGVQD (reference sequence). V gave up 4 bases and J gave up 3 bases, with 10 bases separating them. This CDR3 spans 13 amino acids. The CDR3 spells CASSGWPDYEQYF. CDR3 DNA sequence: TGCGCCAGCAGTGGATGGCCGGACTACGAGCAGTACTTC.

This clonotype appeared a few times. The chain combines TRBV6-5 with TRBJ1-5; TRBD1 agrees at 7 bases. CDR1 and CDR2 (germline): MNHEY, SVGAGI. V was pared by 6 bases and J by 9 bases, with 8 bases of the junction left unmatched. The CDR3 spans 13 residues. The chain's CDR3 is CASSATGPAPQHF. The CDR3 DNA is TGTGCCAGCAGCGCGACAGGGCCCGCGCCCCAGCATTTT.

Many counts were recorded for this clonotype. CDR3 sequence: CASSHGGNEQFF. The CDR3 nucleotides read TGTGCCAGCAGCCATGGAGGGAATGAGCAGTTCTTC. V and J are TRBV4-2 and TRBJ2-1; D might be TRBD2 (6 bases). The CDR3 consists of 12 residues. Germline V gene lookup returns CDR1 LGHNA and CDR2 YNFKEQ. V was trimmed by 3 bases and J by 7 bases, leaving 7 bases between them.

The table lists this clonotype with a few counts. The CDR3, as DNA: TGCAGCGCCGTGACAGGAAACTATGGCTACACCTTC. This encodes CSAVTGNYGYTF. This chain uses TRBV29-1 with TRBJ1-2; possible D gene TRBD1, 6 bases. Germline loops: CDR1 SQVTM, CDR2 ANQGSEA. The CDR3 runs 12 residues. Deletions cut 7 bases from V and 2 bases from J, with 11 bases between.

This clonotype was detected only a few times. This chain joins TRBV27 and TRBJ1-1; possibly TRBD1 for D (6 bases). The ends were cut back, 4 bases at V and 4 bases at J, with 10 bases in the middle. The germline CDR1 and CDR2 sequences are MNHEY and SMNVEV (reference sequence). The CDR3 length is 13 residues. Here the CDR3 reads CASSSLQGTEAFF. The CDR3 DNA is TGTGCCAGCAGTTCCCTACAGGGCACTGAAGCTTTCTTT.

As for this clonotype: This may be a read error: a much more frequent sequence differs by one nucleotide. In DNA, the CDR3 is TGTGCCAGCAGTTTATACTACGGGACAGGACGCACAGATATGCAGTATTTT. This translates into CASSLYYGTGRTDMQYF. J is TRBJ2-3 and V is TRBV27; the match to TRBD1 covers 8 bases. From germline, CDR1 is MNHEY and CDR2 SMNVEV (reference sequence). CDR3 length: 17 amino acids.

This clonotype was picked up many times. The CDR3 spells CASSDGTSGQETQYF. CDR3 nucleotides: TGTGCCAGCAGTGACGGGACTAGCGGCCAAGAGACCCAGTACTTC. V and J are TRBV6-4 and TRBJ2-5; TRBD2 agrees at 11 bases. Germline loops: CDR1 MRHNA, CDR2 SNTAGT. The J segment lost 1 base and the V segment lost 2 bases, leaving 0 bases of the junction unmatched. The CDR3 consists of 15 residues.

The chain links TRBV20-1 to TRBJ2-7, with D possibly TRBD2 on 6 matching bases. The V end was cut by 6 bases, the J end by 7 bases, with 16 bases between. CDR1 is DFQATT and CDR2 is SNEGSKA in the germline V gene (reference sequence). The CDR3 is 12 residues long. CDR3 DNA sequence: TGCAGTGCAACCCGCGGAGGGCAGGAGCAGTACTTC. The encoded protein is CSATRGGQEQYF.

This clonotype has a count of ten or more. This sequence joins TRBV7-2 and TRBJ2-7; 10 bases are a match to TRBD2. Germline trimming cut 2 bases from V and 3 bases from J; bases unmatched to any gene: 22. This CDR3 region has 21 residues. From germline, CDR1 is SGHTA and CDR2 FQGNSA. The CDR3 region is CASSLKERPSTAGGRVYEQYF. DNA for the CDR3: TGTGCCAGCAGCTTAAAAGAACGACCTTCTACAGCGGGAGGGCGCGTCTACGAGCAGTACTTC.